The 25 T cell receptor beta chains reported below all come from one sample, sequenced in a study of OX40 agonist ivuxolimab in advanced cancers. The protocol used for the library was the immunoSEQ multiplex PCR assay. What TCRdb holds here is the immuneACCESS table cut down to in-frame rearrangements. Part of the clones is not present; checked against another copy, under half of the missing clones reflect an unresolved V gene, and the others are unexplained. The sample contains about 3,400 clones, 65% to 85% of them found a single time. The ten biggest clones cover 28% of the sample. Source: CD4+ or CD8+ T cells sorted from blood, taken in a trial of the OX40 agonist ivuxolimab. Receptor source: an adult with an advanced solid tumor such as melanoma, head and neck, liver or kidney cancer.

The chain is built from TRBV14 and TRBJ2-1; TRBD2 agrees at 7 bases. After removal of 1 base from V and 3 bases from J, the junction contained 6 bases not matched to a gene. This CDR3 region has 16 residues. Germline assignment: CDR1 SGHDN and CDR2 FVKESK. CDR3 protein: CASSQVAGAIYNEQFF. In DNA, the CDR3 is TGTGCCAGCAGCCAAGTCGCGGGAGCTATCTACAATGAGCAGTTCTTC.

V is TRBV4-1 and J is TRBJ2-7; 7 nucleotides agree with TRBD1. The CDR3 is made up of 13 amino acids. Unmatched junction bases numbered 2, after V lost 3 bases and J lost 3 bases. Germline V gene data show CDR1 as MGHRA and CDR2 as YSYEKL. The CDR3 DNA reads TGCGCCAGCAGCCACGACAGGGTCTACGAGCAGTACTTC. Residues: CASSHDRVYEQYF.

The rearrangement links TRBV5-6 to TRBJ2-1; D unresolved. Trimming left V 4 bases short and J 7 bases short, with 9 bases between. Germline-derived CDR1 and CDR2 are SGHDT and YYEEEE. The CDR3 loop spans 12 amino acids. CDR3 in amino acids: CASSLLGNEQFF. In nucleotides, the CDR3 is TGTGCCAGCAGCCTTCTAGGGAATGAGCAGTTCTTC.

The chain has TRBV28 and TRBJ2-5, with D unresolved. The CDR3 has 11 amino acids. CDR1 MDHEN and CDR2 SYDVKM come from the germline V gene. Trimming left V 2 bases short and J 2 bases short, with 0 bases between. The CDR3 reads CASSLQETQYF. The CDR3 DNA reads as TGTGCCAGCAGTTTACAAGAGACCCAGTACTTC.

This chain uses TRBV11-1 with TRBJ2-7; D ambiguous. V was trimmed by 4 bases and J by 0 bases, leaving 16 bases between them. Germline lookup yields CDR1 SGHAT and CDR2 FQDESV (reference sequence). This CDR3 is 16 amino acids long. CDR3 region: CASSSHSGRYSYEQYF. The CDR3 DNA reads TGTGCCAGCAGCTCACACTCAGGACGCTACTCCTACGAGCAGTACTTC.

CDR3 sequence reads: CASSFRTGYNEQFF. DNA of the CDR3: TGTGCCAGCAGCTTTCGGACAGGGTACAATGAGCAGTTCTTC. V is TRBV7-9 and J is TRBJ2-1, with TRBD1 matching 8 bases. V shed 3 bases, J shed 4 bases, and the junction held 2 bases outside the gene matches. The CDR3 spans 14 residues. CDR1 and CDR2 (germline): SEHNR, FQNEAQ (reference sequence).

This sequence joins TRBV6-1 and TRBJ2-6, with D possibly matching TRBD2 (5 bases). V was shortened by 0 bases and J by 4 bases, with 7 bases between the two germline ends. Germline values: CDR1 MNHNS, CDR2 SASEGT. The CDR3 is 15 residues long. CDR3 in DNA: TGTGCCAGCAGTGAAGCAGCGGAAGGGGCCAACGTCCTGACTTTC. Residues: CASSEAAEGANVLTF.

J is TRBJ2-5 and V is TRBV15; D unclear. Trimming cost V 0 bases and J 1 base, with 9 bases left between them. CDR1 LNHNV and CDR2 YYDKDF come from the germline V gene (reference sequence). The CDR3 covers 15 residues. The CDR3: CATSREGTVQETQYF. The CDR3 DNA is TGTGCCACCAGCAGAGAAGGCACAGTCCAAGAGACCCAGTACTTC.

In this sample, this clone turned up a few times. The V gene is TRBV7-8, the J gene TRBJ2-3, with 14 bases lining up with TRBD2. Germline CDR1 and CDR2: SGHVS and FQNEAQ. With V trimmed by 1 base and J by 5 bases, 14 bases remained unmatched. The CDR3 is made up of 20 amino acids. CDR3: CASSLEPPGLAGVQIDTQYF. The CDR3 coding sequence is TGTGCCAGCAGCTTAGAGCCCCCGGGACTAGCGGGGGTCCAGATAGATACGCAGTATTTT.

The rearrangement uses TRBV5-6 and TRBJ1-5; TRBD1 might be the D (5 bases). Looked up from germline, CDR1 is SGHDT and CDR2 is YYEEEE. Trimming removed 4 bases at V and 0 bases at J, with 8 bases between. The CDR3 sequence is 14 residues long. The CDR3 protein is CASSQGASNQPQHF. The CDR3 coding sequence is TGTGCCAGCAGCCAGGGAGCTAGCAATCAGCCCCAGCATTTT. The variable domain in full, completed from reference TRBV5-6 and TRBJ1-5, reads DAGVTQSPTHLIKTRGQQVTLRCSPKSGHDTVSWYQQALGQGPQFIFQYYEEEERQRGNFPDRFSGHQFPNYSSELNVNALLLGDSALYLCASSQGASNQPQHFGDGTRLSIL.

The rearrangement uses TRBV6-6 and TRBJ2-5; perhaps TRBD2 as D (5 bases). Trimming cost V 3 bases and J 2 bases, with 10 bases left between them. CDR1 and CDR2 from the germline V gene are MNHNY and SVGAGI (reference sequence). The CDR3 extends over 14 amino acids. The DNA for the CDR3 is TGTGCCAGCAGTTATAGGGAGATTCAAGAGACCCAGTACTTC. Translating gives CASSYREIQETQYF.

This clone was counted between two and nine times. This same CDR3 is encoded by further DNA sequences in the sample. This chain connects TRBV2 to TRBJ2-5; tentatively, D is TRBD1 or TRBD2 (5 bases each). V was trimmed by 1 base and J by 4 bases, leaving 13 bases between them. The CDR3 spans 15 residues. CDR1 and CDR2 from the germline V gene are SNHLY and FYNNEI. CDR3 region: CASSEGGGGLETQYF. The DNA of the CDR3 is TGTGCCAGCAGTGAAGGGGGTGGGGGTCTAGAGACCCAGTACTTC.

V usage is TRBV30 and J usage is TRBJ1-1; no clear D. The V end lost 2 bases, the J end lost 0 bases, and 10 bases lay between the germline ends. There are 14 residues in the CDR3. Germline V gene lookup returns CDR1 GTSNPN and CDR2 SVGIG (reference sequence). CDR3 sequence reads: CAWSLIRVNTEAFF. CDR3 coding DNA: TGTGCCTGGAGTCTCATAAGGGTGAACACTGAAGCTTTCTTT. The variable domain in full, with the rest retrieved from reference TRBV30 and TRBJ1-1, is SQTIHQWPATLVQPVGSPLSLECTVEGTSNPNLYWYRQAAGRGLQLLFYSVGIGQISSEVPQNLSASRPQDRQFILSSKKLLLSDSGFYLCAWSLIRVNTEAFFGQGTRLTVV.

The V and J genes are TRBV7-9 and TRBJ2-5; D remains ambiguous. Germline loops: CDR1 SEHNR, CDR2 FQNEAQ (reference sequence). V was cut by 2 bases and J by 5 bases, with 9 bases left in between. CDR3 length: 13 amino acids. The CDR3 protein is CASSLSSYETQYF. The CDR3 coding sequence is TGTGCCAGCAGCTTATCTAGTTATGAGACCCAGTACTTC.

V usage is TRBV6-6 and J usage is TRBJ2-1; 7 nucleotides align to TRBD2. Unmatched junction bases numbered 12, after V lost 5 bases and J lost 8 bases. The V gene's germline CDR1 is MNHNY and CDR2 SVGAGI (reference sequence). The CDR3 is 15 residues long. This CDR3 reads CASSPPGSSGDEQFF. DNA for the CDR3: TGTGCCAGCAGTCCTCCGGGATCTAGCGGCGATGAGCAGTTCTTC.

The chain joins TRBV23-1 to TRBJ2-5; D uncertain. TRBV23-1 is labeled an ORF, and its function is uncertain. The CDR3 has 17 amino acids. Trimming pared 0 bases from V and 2 bases from J, leaving 16 bases between. The CDR3 nucleotides read TGCGCCAGCAGTCAATCGATCTTGGGCACAGAACAAGAGACCCAGTACTTC. Protein product: CASSQSILGTEQETQYF.

CDR3: CASSLELAGREGETQYF. The DNA of the CDR3 is TGTGCCAGCAGCTTGGAACTAGCGGGAAGGGAAGGAGAGACCCAGTACTTC. V gene TRBV5-6 combines with J gene TRBJ2-5, with TRBD2 matching over 10 bases. The junction had 9 bases not matched to a gene; V was cut back by 0 bases and J by 4 bases. The CDR3 is 17 amino acids. The germline CDR1 and CDR2 sequences are SGHDT and YYEEEE.

V gene TRBV7-3 combines with J gene TRBJ2-5; D possibly corresponds to TRBD2 (6 bases). The CDR3 is made up of 14 amino acids. The ends were cut back, 5 bases at V and 4 bases at J, with 14 bases in the middle. The germline V gene encodes CDR1 SGHTA and CDR2 FQGTGA. CDR3 amino acids: CASSPHGGGETQYF. The CDR3 bases are TGTGCCAGCAGCCCCCACGGGGGAGGAGAGACCCAGTACTTC.

The chain recombines TRBV29-1 with TRBJ1-2, with D tentatively TRBD1 (5 bases). The germline CDR1 and CDR2 sequences are SQVTM and ANQGSEA. The CDR3 contains 14 residues. Trimming pared 6 bases from V and 4 bases from J, leaving 18 bases between. As DNA, the CDR3 is TGCAGCGTGAATAAGGCCGCCGGGGGCTATGGCTACACCTTC. The encoded protein is CSVNKAAGGYGYTF.

The V gene is TRBV5-6, the J gene TRBJ2-5; no firm D call. This CDR3 contains 10 residues. Germline lookup yields CDR1 SGHDT and CDR2 YYEEEE. V lost 9 bases to trimming and J lost 5 bases, with 8 bases between them. CDR3 bases: TGTGCCAAACGAAGGGAGACCCAGTACTTC. It codes for CAKRRETQYF.

The chain is built from TRBV4-1 and TRBJ2-7, with 8 bases that match TRBD2. The V segment lost 1 base and the J segment 6 bases; nucleotides outside the gene matches: 2. Germline assignment: CDR1 MGHRA and CDR2 YSYEKL. The CDR3 sequence is 13 residues long. CDR3 sequence (DNA): TGCGCCAGCAGCCAAGGGGCGGGGGGCGAGCAGTACTTC. Its translation: CASSQGAGGEQYF.

The chain joins TRBV25-1 to TRBJ2-1; TRBD2 aligns across 7 bases. Germline loops: CDR1 MGHDK, CDR2 SYGVNS. V lost 1 base, J lost 8 bases, and 14 bases stayed unmatched. The CDR3 spans 17 residues. CDR3 residues: CASSELNVVGGLDEQFF. CDR3 bases: TGTGCCAGCAGTGAATTAAACGTGGTGGGAGGGTTAGATGAGCAGTTCTTC.

The chain uses TRBV19 and TRBJ2-7; D is possibly TRBD2 (6 bases). Between the trimmed V and J ends, which lost 1 base and 3 bases, there was a span of 10 bases. This CDR3 has 14 amino acids. Germline loops: CDR1 LNHDA, CDR2 SQIVND (reference sequence). The CDR3 DNA reads as TGTGCCAGTAGTATAGGTAGCGGTAGCTACGAGCAGTACTTC. Translation gives CASSIGSGSYEQYF.

V and J are TRBV7-9 and TRBJ1-1; D not certain. Germline V gene data show CDR1 as SEHNR and CDR2 as FQNEAQ (reference sequence). This CDR3 comprises 12 residues. The V end was cut by 3 bases, the J end by 4 bases, with 6 bases between. The chain's CDR3 is CASSFFGTEAFF. CDR3 nucleotides: TGTGCCAGCAGCTTTTTCGGCACTGAAGCTTTCTTT.

CDR3 loop: CASSPSSSGIGGSLYNEQFF. The CDR3 DNA sequence: TGTGCCAGCTCACCATCGTCTTCAGGGATCGGCGGGAGCTTGTACAATGAGCAGTTCTTC. The chain is built from TRBV18 and TRBJ2-1, with 7 bases fitting TRBD2. The CDR3 covers 20 residues. V gave up 2 bases and J gave up 4 bases; unmatched junction bases: 20. Germline lookup yields CDR1 KGHSH and CDR2 LQKENI.